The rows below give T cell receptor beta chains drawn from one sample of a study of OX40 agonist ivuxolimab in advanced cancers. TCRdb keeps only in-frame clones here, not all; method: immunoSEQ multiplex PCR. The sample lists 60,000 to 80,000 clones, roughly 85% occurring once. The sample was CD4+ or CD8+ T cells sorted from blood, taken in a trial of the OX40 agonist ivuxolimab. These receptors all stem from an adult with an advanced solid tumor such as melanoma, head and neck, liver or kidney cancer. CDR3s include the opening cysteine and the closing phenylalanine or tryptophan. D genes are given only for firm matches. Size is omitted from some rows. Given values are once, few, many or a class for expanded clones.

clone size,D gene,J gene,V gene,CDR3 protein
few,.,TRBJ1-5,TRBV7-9,CASSLKQDQPQHF
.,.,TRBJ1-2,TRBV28,CASRVSGPLYGYTF
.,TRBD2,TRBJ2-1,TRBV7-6,CASSFGLAGGRPFNEQFF
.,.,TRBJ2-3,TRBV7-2,CASSGVGRGADTQYF
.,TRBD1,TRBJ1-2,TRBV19,CASSERDSSNYGYTF
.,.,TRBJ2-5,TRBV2,CASSAGRASQETQYF
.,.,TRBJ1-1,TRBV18,CASSLDRNTEAFF
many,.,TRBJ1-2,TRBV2,CASRETELHAYGYTF
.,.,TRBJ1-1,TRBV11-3,CASSPRGLLNTEAFF
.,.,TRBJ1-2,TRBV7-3,CASSSRTVNYGYTF
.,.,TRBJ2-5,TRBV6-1,CASRVKTQYF
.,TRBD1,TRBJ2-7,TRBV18,CASSPFADRKYEQYF
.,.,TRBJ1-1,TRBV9,CASSAPPDTEAFF
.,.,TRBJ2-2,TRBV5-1,CASSWAERVTGELFF
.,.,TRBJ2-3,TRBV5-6,CATTAARGEDTQYF
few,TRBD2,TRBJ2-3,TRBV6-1,CASSASSGGAPDTQYF
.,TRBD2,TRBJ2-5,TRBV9,CASSVGTSGGAEETQYF
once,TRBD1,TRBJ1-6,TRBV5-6,CASSLQGGTYNSPLHF
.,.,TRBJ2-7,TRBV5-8,CASSFPSAAPTEQYF
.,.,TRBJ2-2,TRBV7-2,CATAGRGNTGELFF
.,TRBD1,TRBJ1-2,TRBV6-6,CATMTGAANYGYTF
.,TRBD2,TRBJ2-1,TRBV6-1,CASSEEASGFYNEQFF
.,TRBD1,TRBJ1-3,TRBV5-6,CASSSGTGKNTIYF
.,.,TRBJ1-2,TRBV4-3,CASSQEGGYGYTF
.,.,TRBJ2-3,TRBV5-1,CASSLRDLRTDTQYF
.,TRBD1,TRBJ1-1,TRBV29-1,CSALKGAGIRTEAFF
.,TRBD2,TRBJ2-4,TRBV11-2,CASSLAVAKNIQYF
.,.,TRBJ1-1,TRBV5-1,CASSSEVFYTEAFF
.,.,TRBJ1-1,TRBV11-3,CASSLGAVGGTTEAFF
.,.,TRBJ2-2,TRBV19,CASRAPAAGVSTGELFF
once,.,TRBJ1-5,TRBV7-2,CASSLKPSNQPQHF
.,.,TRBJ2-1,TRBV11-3,CASSSYSNEQFF
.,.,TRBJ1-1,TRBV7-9,CASSLGHQNTEAFF
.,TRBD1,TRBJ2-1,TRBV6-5,CASRSGGAAYNEQFF
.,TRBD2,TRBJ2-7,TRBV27,CASSFAGGYEQYF
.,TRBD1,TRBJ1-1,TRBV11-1,CASSSLKGQGNPEAFF
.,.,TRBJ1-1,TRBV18,CASSPRDTEAFF
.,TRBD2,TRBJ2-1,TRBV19,CASRASGGHSYNEQFF
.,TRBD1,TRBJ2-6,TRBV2,CASIRDRVSGANVLTF
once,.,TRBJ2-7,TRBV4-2,CASSQDFGPLEQYF
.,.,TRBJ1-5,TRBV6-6,CASTHNQPQHF